The rows below give T cell receptor beta chains drawn from one sample of a study of shared clonotypes between healthy human individuals. Here immunoSEQ multiplex PCR was the method, and the copy in TCRdb shows in-frame clones only, minus some. The repertoire includes around 700,000 clones, more than 70% of them detected once, and about 2% sits in the top ten. The sample taken for sequencing was memory CD4+ T cells sorted from blood. Source of these receptors: a woman under 40 in good health. Each CDR3 is given with its conserved first and last residue. A D gene is named only where the DNA matches it firmly. Only some rows state a clone size, as once, few, many or a class for expanded clones.

CDR3 protein	CDR3 DNA	clone size	V gene	J gene	D gene
CASSQNSGSTNEKLFF	TGCGCCAGCAGCCAGAACAGTGGTTCAACTAATGAAAAACTGTTTTTT	.	TRBV4-1	TRBJ1-4	.
CASSQGHSGANVLTF	TGCGCCAGCAGCCAAGGGCATTCTGGGGCCAACGTCCTGACTTTC	.	TRBV4-1	TRBJ2-6	.
CASSGPRQGSGPGELFF	TGTGCCAGCAGTGGGCCTAGGCAGGGGTCGGGACCCGGGGAGCTGTTTTTT	.	TRBV6-4	TRBJ2-2	.
CASSLGGSETQYF	TGCGCCAGCAGCTTGGGGGGTTCAGAGACCCAGTACTTC	.	TRBV5-1	TRBJ2-5	.
CASSLGSLPSYEQYF	TGCGCCAGCAGCTTGGGTAGCCTCCCCTCCTACGAGCAGTACTTC	.	TRBV5-1	TRBJ2-7	.
CASSFGTEAYEQYF	TGCGCCAGCAGCTTTGGGACAGAAGCCTACGAGCAGTACTTC	.	TRBV5-1	TRBJ2-7	TRBD1
CASSETSGWDYEQYF	TGTGCCAGCAGCGAAACTAGCGGGTGGGACTACGAGCAGTACTTC	once	TRBV5-4	TRBJ2-7	TRBD2
CASSFGRGNTEAFF	TGTGCCAGCAGCTTCGGAAGGGGGAACACTGAAGCTTTCTTT	.	TRBV7-2	TRBJ1-1	.
CASSTGTRSSYEQYF	TGTGCCAGCAGTACCGGGACTAGAAGCTCCTACGAGCAGTACTTC	.	TRBV5-8	TRBJ2-7	TRBD2
CASSLGGTSHNEQFF	TGTGCCAGCAGCTTGGGAGGGACATCCCACAATGAGCAGTTCTTC	.	TRBV5-4	TRBJ2-1	.
CASSVHARDNNEQFF	TGTGCCAGCAGCGTCCACGCCCGGGACAACAATGAGCAGTTCTTC	.	TRBV9	TRBJ2-1	.
CSTTSMSSTNTEAFF	TGCAGTACAACATCGATGAGTTCGACCAACACTGAAGCTTTCTTT	.	TRBV29-1	TRBJ1-1	.
CASQTGAYEQYF	TGTGCCAGCCAAACGGGGGCATACGAGCAGTACTTC	few	TRBV28	TRBJ2-7	.
CSVEKGWPSYEQYF	TGCAGCGTTGAAAAAGGTTGGCCGAGCTACGAGCAGTACTTC	.	TRBV29-1	TRBJ2-7	.
CASSEQRERVYEQYF	TGTGCCAGCTCGGAGCAGCGGGAGCGCGTCTACGAGCAGTACTTC	.	TRBV18	TRBJ2-7	TRBD2
CATEGHGSYEQYF	TGTGCCACCGAAGGACACGGTTCCTACGAGCAGTACTTC	.	TRBV6-5	TRBJ2-7	.
CASSLVVASEQFF	TGCGCCAGCAGCTTGGTTGTAGCGTCAGAGCAGTTCTTC	.	TRBV5-1	TRBJ2-1	.
CASSVVGVAGNTIYF	TGTGCCAGCAGCGTAGTAGGGGTAGCTGGAAACACCATATATTTT	.	TRBV9	TRBJ1-3	.
CASSSSANTGELFF	TGTGCCAGTAGTTCTAGCGCGAACACCGGGGAGCTGTTTTTT	.	TRBV19	TRBJ2-2	.
CASSFILQETQYF	TGCGCCAGCAGCTTCATACTTCAAGAGACCCAGTACTTC	.	TRBV5-1	TRBJ2-5	.
CASSSTYEQYF	TGTGCCAGCAGTTCCACCTACGAGCAGTACTTC	.	TRBV27	TRBJ2-7	.
CASSPTGDLNTEAFF	TGTGCCAGCTCACCGACGGGGGACCTGAACACTGAAGCTTTCTTT	.	TRBV18	TRBJ1-1	.
CASSLQGKDGYTF	TGTGCCAGCAGTTTACAGGGGAAAGATGGCTACACCTTC	.	TRBV6-1	TRBJ1-2	TRBD1
CASSLWVGDYGYTF	TGTGCCAGCAGTTTATGGGTAGGGGACTATGGCTACACCTTC	.	TRBV28	TRBJ1-2	.
CASSPPAINEQFF	TGTGCCAGCTCACCACCGGCTATCAATGAGCAGTTCTTC	.	TRBV18	TRBJ2-1	.
CASKVGMEQYF	TGTGCCAGCAAAGTAGGGATGGAGCAGTACTTC	.	TRBV6-1	TRBJ2-7	.
CASSLGSHGVDTEAFF	TGTGCCAGCAGCTTAGGCAGTCACGGGGTGGACACTGAAGCTTTCTTT	.	TRBV7-9	TRBJ1-1	.
CASSLRVSYEQYF	TGTGCCAGCAGCTTGCGGGTTTCCTACGAGCAGTACTTC	.	TRBV4-2	TRBJ2-7	.
CASSELVAGGVQYF	TGTGCCAGCAGTGAGTTGGTAGCGGGAGGTGTTCAGTACTTC	.	TRBV2	TRBJ2-4	TRBD2
CASSFAGHEQFF	TGTGCCAGCAGCTTTGCGGGGCATGAGCAGTTCTTC	many	TRBV7-2	TRBJ2-1	.
CSVEPNDYNEQFF	TGCAGCGTTGAACCGAATGATTACAATGAGCAGTTCTTC	.	TRBV29-1	TRBJ2-1	.
CASKTGGYGYTF	TGTGCCAGCAAGACAGGGGGCTATGGCTACACCTTC	.	TRBV11-2	TRBJ1-2	TRBD1
CASSKTGSNQPQHF	TGTGCCAGTAGTAAGACAGGTAGCAATCAGCCCCAGCATTTT	.	TRBV19	TRBJ1-5	.
CASSSSTGRWTEAFF	TGTGCCAGCAGCTCTTCGACAGGGAGGTGGACTGAAGCTTTCTTT	.	TRBV11-2	TRBJ1-1	TRBD1
CASSPGGPASGNTIYF	TGCGCCAGCAGCCCGGGGGGACCCGCTTCTGGAAACACCATATATTTT	.	TRBV5-1	TRBJ1-3	.
CASSLETGNGYTF	TGTGCCAGCAGCTTGGAGACAGGGAATGGCTACACCTTC	.	TRBV5-4	TRBJ1-2	TRBD1
CASSTPRGLGTEAFF	TGTGCCAGCAGCACACCCAGGGGCCTCGGGACTGAAGCTTTCTTT	.	TRBV7-9	TRBJ1-1	.
CASRNLADLYEQYF	TGTGCCAGCCGCAACCTTGCGGACTTGTACGAGCAGTACTTC	.	TRBV6-1	TRBJ2-7	.
CASSLIFRQGALGYTF	TGTGCCAGCAGTTTAATTTTCAGACAGGGGGCTCTCGGCTACACCTTC	.	TRBV28	TRBJ1-2	TRBD1
CASSLTGGETQYF	TGCGCCAGCAGCTTAACGGGAGGAGAGACCCAGTACTTC	few	TRBV5-1	TRBJ2-5	TRBD2
CASSLDILNTEAFF	TGTGCCAGCAGCTTGGACATCCTGAACACTGAAGCTTTCTTT	.	TRBV5-4	TRBJ1-1	.
CASSGQGEGDEQFF	TGTGCCAGCAGCGGACAGGGGGAAGGGGATGAGCAGTTCTTC	.	TRBV27	TRBJ2-1	TRBD1
CASSSQGGNQPQHF	TGTGCCAGCAGTTCTCAGGGGGGCAATCAGCCCCAGCATTTT	.	TRBV2	TRBJ1-5	TRBD1
CASLRPNTGELFF	TGTGCCAGTTTAAGGCCGAACACCGGGGAGCTGTTTTTT	.	TRBV28	TRBJ2-2	.
CASSFPSGSRRQPQHF	TGTGCCAGCAGTTTTCCCAGCGGGAGCCGCCGTCAGCCCCAGCATTTT	.	TRBV28	TRBJ1-5	.
CASSLTADPNEKLFF	TGTGCCAGCAGCTTAACCGCGGACCCTAATGAAAAACTGTTTTTT	.	TRBV11-2	TRBJ1-4	.
CASSVGLLYNEQFF	TGTGCCAGCAGCGTAGGTCTACTCTACAATGAGCAGTTCTTC	few	TRBV9	TRBJ2-1	.
CASSQDRLETQYF	TGTGCCAGCAGCCAAGATCGGCTAGAGACCCAGTACTTC	.	TRBV4-2	TRBJ2-5	.
CASSRDSNYGYTF	TGTGCCAGCAGCCGGGACAGTAACTATGGCTACACCTTC	few	TRBV6-9	TRBJ1-2	TRBD1
CASTPGGTYGYTF	TGTGCCAGCACCCCCGGGGGTACCTATGGCTACACCTTC	few	TRBV28	TRBJ1-2	.
CARMKGPNYGYTF	TGTGCCAGGATGAAGGGGCCTAACTATGGCTACACCTTC	.	TRBV28	TRBJ1-2	.
CASSSSGRPALEKLFF	TGCGCCAGCAGCTCCTCAGGACGTCCGGCGCTGGAAAAACTGTTTTTT	.	TRBV5-1	TRBJ1-4	.
CATSSVGTGQETQYF	TGTGCCACCAGCAGTGTCGGTACGGGGCAAGAGACCCAGTACTTC	.	TRBV15	TRBJ2-5	.
CASRAQGGVTDTQYF	TGTGCCAGTAGGGCCCAGGGCGGAGTCACAGATACGCAGTATTTT	.	TRBV19	TRBJ2-3	.
CAWSRTYNSPLHF	TGTGCCTGGAGTCGAACTTATAATTCACCCCTCCACTTT	.	TRBV30	TRBJ1-6	.
CAIQGPDSGNTIYF	TGTGCCATCCAGGGCCCCGACTCTGGAAACACCATATATTTT	.	TRBV10-3	TRBJ1-3	.
CASSLRQGSHNEQFF	TGTGCCAGCTCCCTCCGACAGGGGTCCCACAATGAGCAGTTCTTC	.	TRBV18	TRBJ2-1	TRBD1